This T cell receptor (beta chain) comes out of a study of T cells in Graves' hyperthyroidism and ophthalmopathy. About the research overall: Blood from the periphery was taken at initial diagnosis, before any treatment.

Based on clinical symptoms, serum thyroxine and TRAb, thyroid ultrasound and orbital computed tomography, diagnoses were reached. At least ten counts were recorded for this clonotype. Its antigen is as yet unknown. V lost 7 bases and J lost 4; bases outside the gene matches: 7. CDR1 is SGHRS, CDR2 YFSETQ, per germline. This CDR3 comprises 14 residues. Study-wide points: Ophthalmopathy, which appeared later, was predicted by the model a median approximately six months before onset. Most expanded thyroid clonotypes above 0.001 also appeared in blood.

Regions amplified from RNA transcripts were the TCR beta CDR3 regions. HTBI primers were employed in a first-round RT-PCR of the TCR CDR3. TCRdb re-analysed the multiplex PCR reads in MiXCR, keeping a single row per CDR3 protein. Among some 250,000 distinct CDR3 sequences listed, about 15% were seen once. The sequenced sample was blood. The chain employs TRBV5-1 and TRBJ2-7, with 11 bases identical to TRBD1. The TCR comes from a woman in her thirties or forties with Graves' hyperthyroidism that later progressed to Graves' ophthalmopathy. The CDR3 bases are TGCGCCAGCCGGCGGACAGGGGGCGCGTACGAGCAGTACTTC. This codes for CASRRTGGAYEQYF.